One sample yielded the 30 T cell receptor beta chains listed below, sequenced in a study of blood T cells in healthy people across ages. It was with a sample-barcoded 5' primer and a J-beta primer mix that a second PCR of roughly 7 to 12 cycles was run. TCRdb re-called the 5' RACE reads with MiXCR, one entry per CDR3 protein. Of some 850,000 distinct CDR3 sequences in the sample, roughly 25% are singletons; the top ten hold under 3%. This sample also belongs to another study, concerning T cells of mothers and their children.

Sequences were obtained from blood. Every receptor here comes from a boy between 10 and 17 years old in good health.

This rearrangement joins TRBV6-4 to TRBJ2-6; the match to TRBD1 covers 8 bases. This CDR3 spans 18 amino acids. Losses at the gene ends were 6 bases for V and 0 bases for J; bases not matched to a gene: 10. Germline CDR1 and CDR2: MRHNA and SNTAGT. The CDR3 loop is CASSAGTGSNSGANVLTF. CDR3 DNA sequence: TGTGCCAGCAGCGCTGGGACAGGCTCCAACTCTGGGGCCAACGTCCTGACTTTC.

CDR3 region: CASSLLGWGGEKLFF. The DNA of the CDR3 is TGTGCCAGCAGCTTGTTAGGGTGGGGCGGTGAAAAACTGTTTTTT. The V gene is TRBV7-9, the J gene TRBJ1-4, with a tentative D call TRBD1 (5 bases). In germline, CDR1 is SEHNR, CDR2 FQNEAQ (reference sequence). This CDR3 is 15 amino acids long. Trimming took 3 bases from V and 7 from J, leaving 15 bases between them.

The rearrangement joins TRBV11-2 to TRBJ1-6, with no clear D. CDR1 is SGHAT and CDR2 is FQNNGV in the germline V gene. V gave up 5 bases and J gave up 14 bases, with 16 bases separating them. The CDR3 has 13 residues. CDR3 sequence reads: CASSPDLRTSLHF. The CDR3 nucleotides are TGTGCCAGCAGCCCGGACCTACGGACGTCCCTCCACTTT.

CDR3 sequence reads: CASSYGSGDTQYF. The CDR3 DNA reads as TGTGCCAGCAGTTACGGTTCCGGAGATACGCAGTATTTT. This chain uses TRBV6-5 with TRBJ2-3; no firm D call. V lost 2 bases to trimming and J lost 5 bases, with 8 bases between them. Germline V gives CDR1 MNHEY, CDR2 SVGAGI. This CDR3 comprises 13 residues.

As DNA, the CDR3 is TGCAGTGCTAGATGGACAGAAGGCTACACCTTC. Amino acid sequence: CSARWTEGYTF. The rearrangement uses TRBV20-1 and TRBJ1-2, with a possible D match to TRBD1 (6 bases). Germline V gene lookup returns CDR1 DFQATT and CDR2 SNEGSKA (reference sequence). CDR3 size: 11 residues. V was clipped by 2 bases and J by 8 bases, with 9 bases between them.

V is TRBV20-1 and J is TRBJ2-3, with TRBD2 matching over 8 bases. The junction had 14 bases not matched to a gene; V was cut back by 6 bases and J by 0 bases. Germline V gene lookup returns CDR1 DFQATT and CDR2 SNEGSKA (reference sequence). The CDR3 has 17 amino acids. The CDR3 loop reads CSAKRGILPASTDTQYF. The CDR3 DNA reads as TGCAGTGCAAAGCGGGGGATACTTCCGGCGAGCACAGATACGCAGTATTTT.

The chain has TRBV5-1 and TRBJ1-3; no definite D call. Trimming shortened V by 0 bases and J by 0 bases, and 10 bases separated the two germline ends. This CDR3 spans 16 amino acids. Germline V lookup: CDR1 SGHRS, CDR2 YFSETQ. The CDR3 DNA sequence: TGCGCCAGCAGCTTGGGAGATTGGGACTCTGGAAACACCATATATTTT. It codes for CASSLGDWDSGNTIYF.

This clonotype was seen just once. The chain is built from TRBV30 and TRBJ1-1; no clear D. Germline assignment: CDR1 GTSNPN and CDR2 SVGIG (reference sequence). CDR3 length equals 11 residues. V shed 8 bases and J shed 3 bases, with 10 bases lying between them. In nucleotides, the CDR3 is TGTGCCCAGGATTCGGACACTGAAGCTTTCTTT. Protein sequence: CAQDSDTEAFF.

The J gene is TRBJ2-5, the V gene TRBV6-6; D remains unclear. Germline loops: CDR1 MNHNY, CDR2 SVGAGI (reference sequence). Trimming took off 4 bases at V and 5 bases at J, with 11 bases between the two ends. CDR3 length: 13 residues. CDR3 loop: CASSSGKWETQYF. CDR3 bases: TGTGCCAGCAGTTCTGGTAAATGGGAGACCCAGTACTTC.

This rearrangement joins TRBV4-1 to TRBJ2-5, with 9 positions matching TRBD2. V lost 0 bases to trimming and J lost 5 bases; unmatched junction nucleotides: 7. The CDR3 consists of 16 residues. CDR1 and CDR2 (germline): MGHRA, YSYEKL. CDR3 DNA sequence: TGCGCCAGCAGCCAAGAAGGGGCTAGCGGGGCGGAGACCCAGTACTTC. Its protein product is CASSQEGASGAETQYF.

Only one count was recorded for this clonotype. The J gene is TRBJ1-2, the V gene TRBV6-6; 8 positions match TRBD1. This CDR3 is 13 amino acids long. V was clipped by 7 bases and J by 4 bases; unmatched bases: 5. Per the germline V gene, CDR1 is MNHNY and CDR2 is SVGAGI (reference sequence). The DNA of the CDR3 is TGTGCCAGCAATGCGGGACAGGTCTATGGCTACACCTTC. The encoded protein is CASNAGQVYGYTF.

This clonotype occurred a few times. The chain employs TRBV6-1 and TRBJ2-5; D is possibly TRBD1 (6 bases). The end of the DNA is better explained by TRBJ2-7, so the J call may be wrong. CDR3 size: 14 residues. The germline V gene encodes CDR1 MNHNS and CDR2 SASEGT. CDR3 nucleotide sequence: TGTGCCAGCAGTGCTGGGAACAGGGACTACGAGCAGTACTTC. It specifies CASSAGNRDYEQYF.

Concerning this clonotype: One end of the junction is discordant with germline, which a read error may explain. This chain connects TRBV5-1 to TRBJ2-3; 7 nucleotides agree with TRBD2. CDR3 length equals 16 residues. In germline, CDR1 is SGHRS, CDR2 YFSETQ. The CDR3 nucleotides read TGCGCCGGCAGCTTGCTCCCTAGCGGAAACACAGATACGCAGTATTTT. Protein: CAGSLLPSGNTDTQYF.

This chain joins TRBV25-1 and TRBJ2-5; D call uncertain. The DNA end is a closer match to TRBJ2-7, so the J assignment may be wrong. The V gene's germline CDR1 is MGHDK and CDR2 SYGVNS. The CDR3 runs 13 residues. CDR3 amino acids: CASSTTSPYEQYF. DNA for the CDR3: TGTGCCAGCAGTACGACAAGTCCCTACGAGCAGTACTTC.

This rearrangement joins TRBV3-1 to TRBJ2-7; no firm D call. Germline values: CDR1 LGHDT, CDR2 YNNKEL (reference sequence). V was clipped by 6 bases and J by 4 bases, with 10 bases between them. The CDR3 is 12 amino acids. This CDR3 is CASSYTDYEQYF. The CDR3 nucleotides are TGTGCCAGCAGTTATACGGATTACGAGCAGTACTTC.

This clonotype was seen a few times. V and J are TRBV18 and TRBJ2-7; D remains unclear. CDR1 is KGHSH, CDR2 LQKENI, per germline. The CDR3 has 14 residues. Trimming removed 3 bases from V and 3 bases from J, with 12 bases in between. The CDR3 DNA is TGTGCCAGCTCACCTGGAGTGGGTGTCTACGAGCAGTACTTC. Residues: CASSPGVGVYEQYF.

This chain joins TRBV7-3 and TRBJ2-1, with D possibly being TRBD2 (5 bases). The CDR3 totals 16 residues. The V and J ends lost 0 bases and 2 bases respectively, with 11 bases between them. Looked up from germline, CDR1 is SGHTA and CDR2 is FQGTGA. DNA of the CDR3: TGTGCCAGCAGCTTAACTATGAGGGAGCCCTACAATGAGCAGTTCTTC. It yields the protein CASSLTMREPYNEQFF.

This clonotype was seen only a few times. Sequence at one end of the junction differs from germline and may be a read error. The CDR3: CATSRGSGEHSPLHF. The CDR3 bases are TGTGCCACCAGCAGAGGTAGCGGGGAGCATTCGCCCCTCCACTTT. The genes are TRBV15 and TRBJ1-6; D not certain. CDR3 size: 15 residues. The germline V gene encodes CDR1 LNHNV and CDR2 YYDKDF (reference sequence).

Only a few counts were recorded for this clonotype. The chain joins TRBV5-1 to TRBJ2-3; possibly TRBD2 for D (6 bases). Trimming left V 6 bases short and J 2 bases short, with 13 bases between. The CDR3 totals 14 residues. Germline CDR1 and CDR2: SGHRS and YFSETQ. The CDR3 is CASNPGGPTDTQYF. The CDR3 nucleotides read TGCGCCAGCAACCCCGGAGGGCCCACAGATACGCAGTATTTT.

At least ten counts were recorded for this clonotype. The chain carries TRBV12-3 or TRBV12-4 and TRBJ2-3; D unresolved. Trimming took 6 bases from V and 3 from J, leaving 7 bases between them. The CDR3 is 12 residues long. CDR3 in amino acids: CASRTSTDTQYF. CDR3 DNA sequence: TGTGCCAGCAGAACTTCAACAGATACGCAGTATTTT.

This clonotype occurred once. V and J are TRBV20-1 and TRBJ1-5; D might be TRBD1 (6 bases). V was shortened by 6 bases and J by 2 bases, with 11 bases between the two germline ends. There are 13 residues in the CDR3. The germline V gene encodes CDR1 DFQATT and CDR2 SNEGSKA (reference sequence). The CDR3 here is CSARDKGNQPQHF. The CDR3, as DNA: TGCAGTGCCCGGGACAAGGGCAATCAGCCCCAGCATTTT.

The CDR3 loop is CASSPPLGGRNTGELFF. The CDR3 DNA follows: TGTGCCAGCAGTCCCCCGCTCGGAGGGCGGAACACCGGGGAGCTGTTTTTT. This sequence joins TRBV28 and TRBJ2-2; weak D call: TRBD2 (6 bases). Per the germline V gene, CDR1 is MDHEN and CDR2 is SYDVKM. V gave up 5 bases and J gave up 1 base, with 17 bases separating them. The CDR3 consists of 17 residues.

This clonotype has just a few counts. V gene TRBV9 combines with J gene TRBJ2-6; 9 bases map to TRBD1. V was clipped by 0 bases and J by 3 bases; unmatched bases: 10. The CDR3 totals 19 residues. Germline V gives CDR1 SGDLS, CDR2 YYNGEE. CDR3 DNA: TGTGCCAGCAGCGTAGTAGGGGACAGGGCCCCCTTTGGGGCCAACGTCCTGACTTTC. Protein sequence: CASSVVGDRAPFGANVLTF.

The chain is built from TRBV5-1 and TRBJ2-7; the match to TRBD1 covers 8 bases. The CDR3 runs 12 residues. Per the germline V gene, CDR1 is SGHRS and CDR2 is YFSETQ. After removal of 4 bases from V and 11 bases from J, the junction contained 8 bases not matched to a gene. CDR3 residues: CASSPGQGDKYF. DNA for the CDR3: TGCGCCAGCAGCCCCGGACAGGGTGACAAGTACTTC.

The sample holds a few counts of this clonotype. This chain joins TRBV9 and TRBJ2-1; the D gene is possibly TRBD1 (5 bases). The CDR3 sequence is 15 residues long. Germline V gene sequence: CDR1 SGDLS, CDR2 YYNGEE. V lost 3 bases and J lost 6, with 16 bases in between. The CDR3: CASSAALGAANEQFF. CDR3 DNA: TGTGCCAGCAGCGCAGCCCTAGGGGCCGCCAATGAGCAGTTCTTC.

V and J are TRBV27 and TRBJ1-4; D remains ambiguous. Trimming shortened V by 5 bases and J by 5 bases, and 9 bases separated the two germline ends. The CDR3 contains 13 residues. Germline V CDR1 and CDR2: MNHEY, SMNVEV (reference sequence). CDR3 sequence: CASSTSRNEKLFF. The CDR3 bases are TGTGCCAGCAGTACATCAAGGAATGAAAAACTGTTTTTT.

The CDR3 nucleotides read TGTGCCAGCAGCTCAGACAGGGGGTCGTCCAACTATGGCTACACCTTC. It encodes CASSSDRGSSNYGYTF. The gene calls are TRBV9 and TRBJ1-2; 9 bases match TRBD1. This CDR3 contains 16 residues. V lost 4 bases, J lost 2 bases, and 9 bases stayed unmatched. Germline V gene data show CDR1 as SGDLS and CDR2 as YYNGEE.

The chain employs TRBV20-1 and TRBJ2-7; the D gene could be TRBD1 or TRBD2 (6 bases each). Germline V gives CDR1 DFQATT, CDR2 SNEGSKA (reference sequence). V was cut by 3 bases and J by 4 bases, with 13 bases left in between. The CDR3 is made up of 13 amino acids. In DNA form, the CDR3 reads TGCAGTGCTAGCGAGCAGGGGAGGTACGAGCAGTACTTC. Protein product: CSASEQGRYEQYF.

The chain employs TRBV10-3 and TRBJ2-3; D unresolved. This CDR3 is 13 amino acids long. V dropped 4 bases and J dropped 2 bases, with 7 bases sitting between them. Germline V CDR1 and CDR2: ENHRY, SYGVKD. DNA for the CDR3: TGTGCCATCAGTGGTCCCATCACAGATACGCAGTATTTT. This gives the protein CAISGPITDTQYF.

This clonotype was seen a few times. The V gene is TRBV12-3 or TRBV12-4, the J gene TRBJ2-1; 7 nucleotides line up with TRBD1. V shed 5 bases and J 3 bases; nucleotides not matched to a gene: 4. The CDR3 consists of 14 residues. The CDR3 coding sequence is TGTGCCAGCAGTCCCCGGGACAGCTACAATGAGCAGTTCTTC. It yields the protein CASSPRDSYNEQFF.